This T cell receptor (beta chain) derives from a study of regulatory T cells in long-lasting Graves disease. Assembly of TCR beta libraries relied on iRepertoire HTBI primers together with Arm-PCR of CDR3 regions. TCRdb analysed the multiplex PCR reads with MiXCR anew, one entry per CDR3 protein. The sample records about 560,000 distinct CDR3 sequences, 15% to 20% being singletons. The J segment lost 4 bases and the V segment lost 3 bases, leaving 8 bases of the junction unmatched. The CDR3 has 15 amino acids. CDR1 and CDR2 (germline): SNHLY, FYNNEI. Time point of the sample: newly diagnosed GD, antithyroid drugs for less than 3 months. PBMC RNA was the source of the TCR library. This clonotype was found a few times. This same sample was also taken into another study, of T cells in Graves' hyperthyroidism and ophthalmopathy. That study reports: Uncontrolled infection, other autoimmune disease, pregnancy or lactation disqualified patients from enrolment.

Sequences were derived from peripheral blood mononuclear cells (PBMCs), sampled at new diagnosis, from a patient treated with antithyroid drugs. The TCR comes from a young man with Graves disease. The chain employs TRBV2 and TRBJ1-2; the match to TRBD1 covers 7 bases. The CDR3, as DNA: TGTGCCAGCAGTGATCGAGACAGGGTGGCCTATGGCTACACCTTC. This gives the protein CASSDRDRVAYGYTF.